The 4 T cell receptor beta chains below were found in one sample sequenced in a study of blood T cells in healthy people across ages. It was with a sample-barcoded 5' primer and a J-beta primer mix that a second PCR of roughly 7 to 12 cycles was run. MiXCR was run by TCRdb on the 5' RACE reads, yielding one entry per CDR3 protein. The repertoire holds about 1,500,000 distinct CDR3 sequences, approximately 42% seen once, with 7.9% in the top ten. The specimen sequenced was blood. Receptor source: a woman in her late teens or twenties in good health.

CDR3 bases: TGTGCCAGCTGTCGAACCGGGACAGGGGTCGAGCAGTACTTC. It is translated as CASCRTGTGVEQYF. The chain uses TRBV27 and TRBJ2-7; 10 bases line up with TRBD1. Per the germline V gene, CDR1 is MNHEY and CDR2 is SMNVEV (reference sequence). Losses at the gene ends were 8 bases for V and 6 bases for J; bases not matched to a gene: 10. The CDR3 is 14 amino acids.

This clonotype was counted between two and nine times. The V and J genes are TRBV7-2 and TRBJ2-7; D is uncertain. Deletions cut 4 bases from V and 4 bases from J, with 11 bases between. CDR3 size: 13 residues. The germline gives CDR1 SGHTA, CDR2 FQGNSA. The CDR3 spells CASSSDPPYEQYF. As DNA, the CDR3 is TGTGCCAGCAGCTCTGACCCTCCATACGAGCAGTACTTC.

This clonotype was seen a single time. The chain links TRBV20-1 to TRBJ1-5; D unresolved. Deletions cut 4 bases from V and 5 bases from J, with 15 bases between. The CDR3 extends over 14 amino acids. Germline CDR1 and CDR2: DFQATT and SNEGSKA (reference sequence). DNA for the CDR3: TGCAGTGCTAATAATTGGGCCAAGGATCAGCCCCAGCATTTT. It is translated as CSANNWAKDQPQHF.

V usage is TRBV6-1 and J usage is TRBJ1-1; D possibly corresponds to TRBD1 (6 bases). V was trimmed by 3 bases and J by 4 bases, leaving 15 bases between them. The CDR3 extends over 15 amino acids. Germline loops: CDR1 MNHNS, CDR2 SASEGT. The CDR3 here is CASSDTGGMGTEAFF. The DNA for the CDR3 is TGTGCCAGCAGTGATACGGGGGGCATGGGCACTGAAGCTTTCTTT.